The T cell receptor (beta chain) described here comes from a study of neoadjuvant anti-PD-1 for oral cavity cancer. Study-wide results and caveats: Non-responders to neoadjuvant nivolumab had significantly more clonal PBMC T cells than responders.

Repertoires were generated with immunoSEQ multiplex PCR, while TCRdb's copy carries only in-frame clones and drops some. The sample holds 14,000 or so clones, 65% seen once. The germline V and J ends were trimmed by 1 base and 10 bases, with 11 bases remaining between them. In germline, CDR1 is SGHNT, CDR2 YENEEA. This CDR3 is built from 13 residues. Regarding this clone: Its matching antigen is unknown.

This receptor was taken from a person aged 40 to 85 with oral cavity squamous cell carcinoma. The chain joins TRBV11-3 to TRBJ2-1; D ambiguous. Here the sequenced sample was PBMCs, taken before nivolumab (anti-PD-1) treatment. The DNA of the CDR3 is TGTGCCAGCAGCTTAGCCTCCGGCGCGGAGCAGTTCTTC. Amino acid sequence: CASSLASGAEQFF.